What follows are 24 T cell receptor beta chains derived from one specimen sequenced in a study of spatial heterogeneity in lung cancer. One entry per CDR3 protein results from TCRdb running MiXCR on the 5' RACE reads. The repertoire holds approximately 92,000 distinct CDR3 sequences, with 9.5% to 15% as singletons. The time point denotes: sample taken at primary tumor resection. Sequences were derived from PBMCs, sampled at surgery. These receptors were taken from a male donor with early-stage non-small cell lung cancer.

In its sample, this clonotype was seen a few times. V and J are TRBV7-3 and TRBJ2-3; D perhaps matches TRBD2 (5 bases). This CDR3 is 15 amino acids long. The germline V and J ends were trimmed by 4 bases and 4 bases, with 15 bases remaining between them. CDR1 SGHTA and CDR2 FQGTGA come from the germline V gene. Written as DNA, the CDR3 is TGTGCCAGCAGCTCCCAACTAGGGTCCCCAGATACGCAGTATTTT. As protein: CASSSQLGSPDTQYF. The variable domain in full, completed from reference TRBV7-3 and TRBJ2-3, reads GAGVSQTPSNKVTEKGKYVELRCDPISGHTALYWYRQSLGQGPEFLIYFQGTGAADDSGLPNDRFFAVRPEGSVSTLKIQRTERGDSAVYLCASSSQLGSPDTQYFGPGTRLTVL.

Many counts were recorded for this clonotype. This rearrangement joins TRBV2 to TRBJ2-1; D is possibly TRBD1 or TRBD2 (5 bases each). CDR1 SNHLY and CDR2 FYNNEI come from the germline V gene. CDR3 size: 18 residues. Trimming shortened V by 6 bases and J by 8 bases, and 29 bases separated the two germline ends. The chain's CDR3 is CASRGDPHTSILEDEQFF. CDR3 sequence (DNA): TGTGCCAGCAGAGGGGACCCTCACACCTCCATTCTGGAGGATGAGCAGTTCTTC.

This clonotype was detected a few times. J is TRBJ1-5 and V is TRBV28; D gene ambiguous. V dropped 5 bases and J dropped 9 bases, with 17 bases sitting between them. CDR3 length equals 14 residues. Per germline, CDR1 MDHEN and CDR2 SYDVKM. CDR3 residues: CASSRGIGLVPQHF. The DNA for the CDR3 is TGTGCCAGCAGTCGAGGAATCGGCCTGGTGCCCCAGCATTTT.

This clonotype has ten or more counts. The rearrangement uses TRBV7-8 and TRBJ2-2; TRBD2 agrees at 14 bases. Germline CDR1 reads SGHVS; CDR2 reads FQNEAQ. V dropped 3 bases and J dropped 4; count of bases not matched to a gene: 4. The CDR3 length is 17 residues. The CDR3 DNA reads as TGTGCCAGCAGCTTGGGACTAGCGGGAGCGTTCACCGGGGAGCTGTTTTTT. It is translated as CASSLGLAGAFTGELFF. The full variable domain, its missing parts supplied by reference TRBV7-8 and TRBJ2-2, is GAGVSQSPRYKVAKRGQDVALRCDPISGHVSLFWYQQALGQGPEFLTYFQNEAQLDKSGLPSDRFFAERPEGSVSTLKIQRTQQEDSAVYLCASSLGLAGAFTGELFFGEGSRLTVL.

In DNA form, the CDR3 reads TGTGCCAGCAGACAGGGGCCTAGCGGGAGGACAACCTACGAGCAGTACTTC. Translation gives CASRQGPSGRTTYEQYF. This sequence joins TRBV6-1 and TRBJ2-7; TRBD2 aligns across 11 bases. The CDR3 is 17 amino acids. Germline V gene data show CDR1 as MNHNS and CDR2 as SASEGT. The trim removed 6 bases at V and 2 bases at J, leaving 12 bases unmatched.

This clonotype was detected ten times or more. The V call is TRBV7-9, the J call TRBJ2-5, with 7 bases matching TRBD2. The V segment lost 8 bases and the J segment 4 bases; nucleotides outside the gene matches: 10. In germline, CDR1 is SEHNR, CDR2 FQNEAQ (reference sequence). The CDR3 extends over 14 amino acids. Written as DNA, the CDR3 is TGTGCCAGCGGCCGAGGCGGGAGCGGAGAGACCCAGTACTTC. Protein: CASGRGGSGETQYF. The full variable domain, completed using reference TRBV7-9 and TRBJ2-5, is DTGVSQNPRHKITKRGQNVTFRCDPISEHNRLYWYRQTLGQGPEFLTYFQNEAQLEKSRLLSDRFSAERPKGSFSTLEIQRTEQGDSAMYLCASGRGGSGETQYFGPGTRLLVL.

CDR3 in DNA: TGCAGTGCTAGACCCCGAGTAGCGGGGGGGGAAGATACGCAGTATTTT. It specifies CSARPRVAGGEDTQYF. The rearrangement joins TRBV20-1 to TRBJ2-3, with 11 nucleotides matching TRBD2. The CDR3 is 16 residues long. Germline V CDR1 and CDR2: DFQATT, SNEGSKA (reference sequence). The V and J ends lost 2 bases and 5 bases, in that order; junction bases with no gene match: 9.

This clonotype was picked up a small number of times. This sequence joins TRBV7-2 and TRBJ2-5, with 7 bases matching TRBD2. Trimming at V came to 4 bases and at J to 5 bases, leaving 7 bases not matched to a gene. The CDR3 extends over 14 amino acids. Germline CDR1 is SGHTA and CDR2 is FQGNSA. CDR3 region: CASSSGTTVETQYF. CDR3 bases: TGTGCCAGCAGCTCGGGGACTACGGTGGAGACCCAGTACTTC.

This chain uses TRBV28 with TRBJ2-3; D is unresolved. Germline-derived CDR1 and CDR2 are MDHEN and SYDVKM. V lost 6 bases and J 8 bases, leaving 18 bases between the germline ends. CDR3 length equals 14 residues. CDR3 coding DNA: TGTGCCAGCAGCCGAATGAGCCGGGCTGGTACGCAGTATTTT. Protein product: CASSRMSRAGTQYF. The complete variable domain, with remaining parts taken from reference TRBV28 and TRBJ2-3, reads DVKVTQSSRYLVKRTGEKVFLECVQDMDHENMFWYRQDPGLGLRLIYFSYDVKMKEKGDIPEGYSVSREKKERFSLILESASTNQTSMYLCASSRMSRAGTQYFGPGTRLTVL.

This clonotype has more than one count but fewer than ten. The chain links TRBV4-3 to TRBJ1-6, with 7 bases lining up with TRBD1. Germline V CDR1 and CDR2: LGHNA, YSLEER. The CDR3 consists of 17 residues. The ends lost 0 bases at V and 0 bases at J; junction bases unmatched: 2. CDR3 sequence: CASSQDPGGSYNSPLHF. The DNA of the CDR3 is TGCGCCAGCAGCCAAGATCCAGGGGGCTCCTATAATTCACCCCTCCACTTT.

This clonotype turned up a few times. V is TRBV6-5 and J is TRBJ2-3; no definite D call. This CDR3 has 15 residues. The V gene's germline CDR1 is MNHEY and CDR2 SVGAGI. Trimming stripped 5 bases from V and 5 bases from J, with 17 bases between. Written as DNA, the CDR3 is TGTGCCAGCAGTCAATCCTTTCAAATGGGAGATACGCAGTATTTT. Its protein is CASSQSFQMGDTQYF.

This clonotype was recorded many times. The V gene is TRBV30, the J gene TRBJ1-1; TRBD1 might be the D (6 bases). CDR1 is GTSNPN and CDR2 is SVGIG in the germline V gene (reference sequence). The CDR3 covers 13 residues. Trimming pared 5 bases from V and 8 bases from J, leaving 18 bases between. The CDR3 coding sequence is TGTGCCTGGGCTCTCCTGAGGACAGACGAAGCTTTCTTT. It encodes CAWALLRTDEAFF.

This clonotype was seen repeatedly, ten times or more. The V and J genes are TRBV5-4 and TRBJ2-6; D gene unclear. Trimming cost V 3 bases and J 0 bases, with 1 base left between them. The CDR3 contains 13 residues. CDR1 and CDR2 from the germline V gene are SGHNT and YYREEE (reference sequence). CDR3 nucleotide sequence: TGTGCCAGCAGCTACTCTGGGGCCAACGTCCTGACTTTC. It translates to CASSYSGANVLTF.

This clonotype was counted a few times. The J gene is TRBJ1-2, the V gene TRBV20-1; D perhaps matches TRBD1 (6 bases). The CDR3 runs to 14 residues. With 3 bases removed from V and 5 bases from J, the gap between germline ends came to 16 bases. Germline V lookup: CDR1 DFQATT, CDR2 SNEGSKA (reference sequence). For the CDR3, the DNA is TGCAGTGCTAGTGCCGGGACACTCGTTTATGGCTACACCTTC. Its translation is CSASAGTLVYGYTF.

This clonotype was observed a handful of times. The chain recombines TRBV21-1 with TRBJ1-5; the table assigns TRBD1, which was not confirmed against the DNA. TRBV21-1 counts as a pseudogene. The CDR3 sequence is 15 residues long. CDR3 region: CASSKGGTDNQPQHF. For the CDR3, the DNA is TGTGCCAGCAGCAAAGGGGGGACAGACAATCAGCCCCAGCATTTT.

This clonotype was counted many times. The CDR3 protein is CASNPAYTSTDTQYF. The DNA for the CDR3 is TGTGCCAGCAATCCGGCATACACTAGCACAGATACGCAGTATTTT. The chain is built from TRBV13 and TRBJ2-3; D call uncertain. The V and J ends lost 7 bases and 0 bases respectively, with 14 bases between them. The CDR3 spans 15 residues. Germline CDR1 is PRHDT and CDR2 is FYEKMQ (reference sequence).

The CDR3 spells CASSSGQGDQPQYF. CDR3 sequence (DNA): TGTGCCAGCAGTTCCGGACAGGGGGATCAGCCCCAGTATTTT. V usage is TRBV27 and J usage is TRBJ1-5, with 10 bases fitting TRBD1. The J call could be wrong; TRBJ2-3 is a better fit for the DNA end. The germline CDR1 and CDR2 sequences are MNHEY and SMNVEV (reference sequence). The CDR3 runs to 14 residues.

The CDR3 here is CASSSQRRGDTQYF. CDR3 sequence (DNA): TGTGCCAGCAGCTCCCAACGCAGGGGAGATACGCAGTATTTT. The rearrangement joins TRBV7-2 to TRBJ2-3; tentative D call: TRBD1 (6 bases). V lost 4 bases to trimming and J lost 5 bases, with 13 bases between them. This CDR3 is built from 14 residues. Germline V gene data show CDR1 as SGHTA and CDR2 as FQGNSA. The full variable domain, its missing parts supplied by reference TRBV7-2 and TRBJ2-3, is GAGVSQSPSNKVTEKGKDVELRCDPISGHTALYWYRQSLGQGLEFLIYFQGNSAPDKSGLPSDRFSAERTGGSVSTLTIQRTQQEDSAVYLCASSSQRRGDTQYFGPGTRLTVL.

This clonotype showed up just a few times. This chain uses TRBV24-1 with TRBJ2-7, with 7 bases aligning to TRBD1. CDR1 is KGHDR, CDR2 SFDVKD, per germline. CDR3 length: 15 residues. J was trimmed by 0 bases and V by 4 bases; bases with no gene match: 5. Here the CDR3 DNA reads TGTGCCACCAGTGACCCGGGACAGTCCTCCTACGAGCAGTACTTC. The encoded protein is CATSDPGQSSYEQYF.

This clonotype was picked up a small number of times. The chain links TRBV24-1 to TRBJ1-5, with D unresolved. Trimming stripped 7 bases from V and 7 bases from J, with 10 bases between. This CDR3 region has 12 residues. CDR1 KGHDR and CDR2 SFDVKD come from the germline V gene. The CDR3, as DNA: TGTGCCACCAGCTCCCCGAACCAGCCCCAGCATTTT. Residues: CATSSPNQPQHF.

This clonotype was seen a few times. The chain combines TRBV28 with TRBJ1-2; 7 nucleotides match TRBD1. Germline V lookup: CDR1 MDHEN, CDR2 SYDVKM. This CDR3 is built from 15 residues. After removal of 6 bases from V and 3 bases from J, the junction contained 10 bases not matched to a gene. The CDR3 protein is CASRENRGVDYGYTF. The CDR3, as DNA: TGTGCCAGCAGGGAAAACAGGGGCGTTGACTATGGCTACACCTTC.

The sample holds a few counts of this clonotype. This chain joins TRBV14 and TRBJ2-1; perhaps D is TRBD1 or TRBD2 (5 bases each). CDR1 and CDR2 (germline): SGHDN, FVKESK. The ends were cut back, 1 base at V and 4 bases at J, with 14 bases in the middle. The length of the CDR3 is 16 residues. The CDR3: CASSQVGTELYNEQFF. CDR3 bases: TGTGCCAGCAGCCAAGTAGGGACGGAGCTTTACAATGAGCAGTTCTTC.

This clonotype came up a few times. The rearrangement uses TRBV20-1 and TRBJ1-6, with TRBD1 as a possible D gene (5 bases). V was clipped by 1 base and J by 8 bases, with 9 bases between them. Germline-derived CDR1 and CDR2 are DFQATT and SNEGSKA (reference sequence). The CDR3 has 13 amino acids. The chain's CDR3 is CSARVEGDSPLHF. The CDR3 nucleotides read TGCAGTGCTAGAGTAGAAGGGGATTCACCCCTCCACTTT.

At least ten counts were recorded for this clonotype. The chain links TRBV7-9 to TRBJ2-1; the D is unclear. Germline CDR1 reads SEHNR; CDR2 reads FQNEAQ (reference sequence). Trimming removed 3 bases from V and 3 bases from J, with 9 bases in between. CDR3 length: 14 amino acids. The CDR3 reads CASSFSLDYNEQFF. Here the CDR3 DNA reads TGTGCCAGCAGCTTTTCCTTAGACTACAATGAGCAGTTCTTC. Looking up the rest from reference TRBV7-9 and TRBJ2-1 gives the full variable domain: DTGVSQNPRHKITKRGQNVTFRCDPISEHNRLYWYRQTLGQGPEFLTYFQNEAQLEKSRLLSDRFSAERPKGSFSTLEIQRTEQGDSAMYLCASSFSLDYNEQFFGPGTRLTVL.